Below, one TCR beta chain is given with its context. Its specificity is not known. This CDR3 fails to terminate in the conserved phenylalanine or tryptophan, so it likely reflects a read error. Germline V gene data show CDR1 as SGHTA and CDR2 as FQGNSA. The V and J ends lost 4 bases and 7 bases, in that order; junction bases with no gene match: 3. The CDR3 is 13 amino acids. This sample stems from a study of cytomegalovirus exposure and HLA in healthy donors. 60 Vbeta and 13 Jbeta primers were used in PCR. The data were produced by immunoSEQ multiplex PCR, yet TCRdb's version contains in-frame clones alone and is incomplete. The table lists under 200,000 clones, 75% to 90% of them singletons. Study outcomes and limitations: In a later analysis, several top co-occurrence clusters appeared linked to parvovirus B19, influenza, CMV and Epstein-Barr virus. It was shown in a later analysis that HLA-associated TCR beta chains were more clonally expanded than other, equally common chains.

The origin of this receptor is a woman between 50 and 59 years old in good health and CMV-seropositive. The chain joins TRBV7-2 to TRBJ1-2; 10 nucleotides agree with TRBD1. The sequenced sample consisted of PBMCs. This CDR3 is CASSSGQGGGYTL. DNA for the CDR3: TGTGCCAGCAGCTCCGGACAGGGGGGTGGCTACACCCTC.